This section outlines one T cell receptor beta chain sequence together with its context. Its antigen is undetermined. The data originate from a study of PD-1 blockade in mismatch repair-deficient tumors. Study observations and caveats: Tumor-resident clones, often undetectable pretreatment in blood, expanded then contracted after pembrolizumab.

Mismatch repair deficiency was confirmed in all patients, by PCR or immunohistochemistry. Germline values: CDR1 SGHRS, CDR2 YFSETQ. V was clipped by 1 base and J by 0 bases, with 11 bases between them. This CDR3 is built from 16 residues. Assay used: immunoSEQ multiplex PCR; TCRdb lists only in-frame clones, some missing. This sample has 39,000 or so clones, with around 80% found just once. This clonotype was obtained from an adult with mismatch repair-deficient cancer. The V gene is TRBV5-1, the J gene TRBJ1-3; weak D call: TRBD1 (6 bases). The specimen comprised PBMCs, sampled approximately 41 weeks after starting pembrolizumab. CDR3 protein: CASSLTWTVSGNTIYF. In nucleotides, the CDR3 is TGCGCCAGCAGCTTGACGTGGACAGTCTCTGGAAACACCATATATTTT.